This entry lists 6 T cell receptor beta chains sequenced from one sample in a study of radiation and T cells in renal cell carcinoma. Data came from immunoSEQ multiplex PCR; TCRdb stores just in-frame clones and leaves some out. The table shows about 120,000 clones, with 70% to 90% occurring only once. Time point indicated: blood 2 weeks post-SBRT. Treatment of the sample: 15 Gy SBRT to primary tumor, nephrectomy 4 weeks later. The specimen was blood, collected from a patient whose treatment included radiotherapy and nephrectomy. The receptors here all came from an older woman with renal cell carcinoma.

The CDR3 loop is CASNGGHSGANVLTF. As DNA, the CDR3 is TGCGCCAGCAATGGGGGGCACTCTGGGGCCAACGTCCTGACTTTC. This sequence joins TRBV10-2 and TRBJ2-6; the D gene could be TRBD1 or TRBD2 (6 bases each). Between the trimmed V and J ends, which lost 7 bases and 0 bases, there was a span of 10 bases. Looked up from germline, CDR1 is WSHSY and CDR2 is SAAADI. CDR3 length equals 15 residues.

This chain joins TRBV11-1 and TRBJ2-6; D unresolved. The V and J ends lost 2 bases and 10 bases respectively, with 6 bases between them. Per the germline V gene, CDR1 is SGHAT and CDR2 is FQDESV (reference sequence). CDR3 size: 12 residues. The CDR3 DNA follows: TGTGCCAGCAGCTTATTAGGTAACGTCCTGACTTTC. Its protein is CASSLLGNVLTF.

A few counts support this clone. The chain couples TRBV27 to TRBJ2-7; TRBD1 or TRBD2 may be the D gene (5 bases each). V was cut by 3 bases and J by 1 base, with 10 bases left in between. The CDR3 has 14 amino acids. Germline V lookup: CDR1 MNHEY, CDR2 SMNVEV (reference sequence). CDR3: CASSFVGGSYEQYF. The DNA for the CDR3 is TGTGCCAGCAGTTTTGTTGGGGGTTCCTACGAGCAGTACTTC.

This clone was found once. The chain is built from TRBV27 and TRBJ2-3, with D perhaps TRBD1 (5 bases). The CDR3 sequence is 15 residues long. Looked up from germline, CDR1 is MNHEY and CDR2 is SMNVEV (reference sequence). V was pared by 2 bases and J by 2 bases, with 11 bases between. The CDR3 is CASSLTRALTDTQYF. The CDR3 DNA sequence: TGTGCCAGCAGTTTAACCAGGGCCCTCACAGATACGCAGTATTTT.

The chain recombines TRBV5-1 with TRBJ2-6; 8 positions agree with TRBD1. V was pared by 2 bases and J by 4 bases, with 11 bases of the junction left unmatched. The germline V gene encodes CDR1 SGHRS and CDR2 YFSETQ. CDR3 length equals 18 residues. The CDR3 is CASSFSGGAGTGANVLTF. CDR3 in DNA: TGCGCCAGCAGCTTTTCAGGGGGCGCCGGCACCGGGGCCAACGTCCTGACTTTC.

This chain uses TRBV19 with TRBJ1-2; D unclear. The CDR3 spans 14 residues. Germline CDR1 and CDR2: LNHDA and SQIVND (reference sequence). V was pared by 5 bases and J by 4 bases, with 14 bases between. This chain's CDR3 is CASSPAGEGYGYTF. The DNA for the CDR3 is TGTGCCAGTAGTCCCGCCGGGGAGGGCTATGGCTACACCTTC.